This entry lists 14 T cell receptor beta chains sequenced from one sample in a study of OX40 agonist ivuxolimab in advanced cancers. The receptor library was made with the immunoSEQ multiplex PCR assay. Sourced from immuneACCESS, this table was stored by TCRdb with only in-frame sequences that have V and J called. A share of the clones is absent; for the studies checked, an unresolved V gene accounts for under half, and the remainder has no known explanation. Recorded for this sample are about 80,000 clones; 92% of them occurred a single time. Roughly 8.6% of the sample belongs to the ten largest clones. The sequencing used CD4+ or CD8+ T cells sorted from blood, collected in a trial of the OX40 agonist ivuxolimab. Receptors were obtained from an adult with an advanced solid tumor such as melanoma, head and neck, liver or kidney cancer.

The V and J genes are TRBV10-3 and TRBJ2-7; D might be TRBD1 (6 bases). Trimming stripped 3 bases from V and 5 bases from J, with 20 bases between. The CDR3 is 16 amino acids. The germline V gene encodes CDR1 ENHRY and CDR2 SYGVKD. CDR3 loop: CAISEQGVGVGDEQYF. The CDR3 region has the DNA TGTGCCATCAGTGAACAGGGAGTTGGAGTCGGTGACGAGCAGTACTTC.

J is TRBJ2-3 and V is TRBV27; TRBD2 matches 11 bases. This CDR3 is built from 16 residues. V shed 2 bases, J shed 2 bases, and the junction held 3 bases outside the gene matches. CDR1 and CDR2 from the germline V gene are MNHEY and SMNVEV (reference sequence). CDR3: CASSLGTSGYTDTQYF. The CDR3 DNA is TGTGCCAGCAGTTTAGGGACTAGCGGATACACAGATACGCAGTATTTT.

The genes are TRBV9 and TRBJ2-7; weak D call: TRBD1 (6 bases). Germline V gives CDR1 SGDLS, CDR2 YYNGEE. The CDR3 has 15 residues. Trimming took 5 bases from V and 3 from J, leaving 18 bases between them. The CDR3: CASSETGTPFYEQYF. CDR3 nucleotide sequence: TGTGCCAGCAGTGAAACCGGGACACCCTTCTACGAGCAGTACTTC.

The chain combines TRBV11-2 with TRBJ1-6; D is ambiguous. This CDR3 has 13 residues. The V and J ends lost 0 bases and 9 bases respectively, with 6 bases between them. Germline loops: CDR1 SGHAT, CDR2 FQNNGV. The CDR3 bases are TGTGCCAGCAGCTTAGAAACGGGTTCACCCCTCCACTTT. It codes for CASSLETGSPLHF.

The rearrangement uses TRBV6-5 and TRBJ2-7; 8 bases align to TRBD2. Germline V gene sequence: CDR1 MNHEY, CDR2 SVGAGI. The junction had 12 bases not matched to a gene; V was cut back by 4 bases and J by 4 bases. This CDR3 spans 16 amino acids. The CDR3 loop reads CASSSLVDVAGYEQYF. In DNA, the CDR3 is TGTGCCAGCAGTTCCCTGGTTGATGTAGCGGGATACGAGCAGTACTTC.

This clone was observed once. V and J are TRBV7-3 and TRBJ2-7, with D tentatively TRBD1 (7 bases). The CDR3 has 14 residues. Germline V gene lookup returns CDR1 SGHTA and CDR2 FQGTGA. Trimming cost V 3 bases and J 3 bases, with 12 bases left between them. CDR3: CASSFSGGFYEQYF. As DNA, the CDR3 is TGTGCCAGCAGCTTCTCAGGGGGGTTCTACGAGCAGTACTTC.

The CDR3 coding sequence is TGTGCCAGCAGTTACTCGACAGGCCAGGCCACCTACGAGCAGTACTTC. Protein sequence: CASSYSTGQATYEQYF. V usage is TRBV6-5 and J usage is TRBJ2-7; TRBD1 is a possible D gene (6 bases). The CDR3 loop spans 16 amino acids. Germline V CDR1 and CDR2: MNHEY, SVGAGI. The ends were cut back, 0 bases at V and 2 bases at J, with 14 bases in the middle.

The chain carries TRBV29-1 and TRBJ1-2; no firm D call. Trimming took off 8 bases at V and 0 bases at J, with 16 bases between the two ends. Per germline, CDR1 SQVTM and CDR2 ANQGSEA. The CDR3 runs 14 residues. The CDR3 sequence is CSLQGAGTNYGYTF. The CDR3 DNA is TGCAGCCTTCAAGGTGCTGGGACTAACTATGGCTACACCTTC.

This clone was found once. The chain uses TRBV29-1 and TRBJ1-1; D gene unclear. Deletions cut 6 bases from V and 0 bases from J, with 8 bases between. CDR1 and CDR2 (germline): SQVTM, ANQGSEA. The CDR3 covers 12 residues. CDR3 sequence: CSVLTMNTEAFF. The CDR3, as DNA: TGCAGCGTCCTTACGATGAACACTGAAGCTTTCTTT. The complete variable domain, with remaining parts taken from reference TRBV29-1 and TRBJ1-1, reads SAVISQKPSRDICQRGTSLTIQCQVDSQVTMMFWYRQQPGQSLTLIATANQGSEATYESGFVIDKFPISRPNLTFSTLTVSNMSPEDSSIYLCSVLTMNTEAFFGQGTRLTVV.

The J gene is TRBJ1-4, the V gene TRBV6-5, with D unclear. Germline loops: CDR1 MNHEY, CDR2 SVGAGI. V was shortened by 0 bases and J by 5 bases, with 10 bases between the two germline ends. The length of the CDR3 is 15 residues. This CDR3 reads CASSYSSIGNEKLFF. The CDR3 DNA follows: TGTGCCAGCAGTTACTCGTCGATAGGAAATGAAAAACTGTTTTTT.

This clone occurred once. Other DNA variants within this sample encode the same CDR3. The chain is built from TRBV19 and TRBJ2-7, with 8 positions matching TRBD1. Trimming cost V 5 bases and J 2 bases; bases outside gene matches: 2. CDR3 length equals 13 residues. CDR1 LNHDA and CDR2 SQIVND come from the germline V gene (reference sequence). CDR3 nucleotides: TGTGCCAGTAGTCCGGGACAGGCCTACGAGCAGTACTTC. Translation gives CASSPGQAYEQYF.

CDR3 amino acids: CAWGDRGMAEAFF. The CDR3 DNA sequence: TGTGCCTGGGGGGACAGGGGAATGGCTGAAGCTTTCTTT. This rearrangement joins TRBV30 to TRBJ1-1; the match to TRBD1 covers 10 bases. Losses at the gene ends were 5 bases for V and 6 bases for J; bases not matched to a gene: 6. The CDR3 sequence is 13 residues long. Germline CDR1 reads GTSNPN; CDR2 reads SVGIG (reference sequence).

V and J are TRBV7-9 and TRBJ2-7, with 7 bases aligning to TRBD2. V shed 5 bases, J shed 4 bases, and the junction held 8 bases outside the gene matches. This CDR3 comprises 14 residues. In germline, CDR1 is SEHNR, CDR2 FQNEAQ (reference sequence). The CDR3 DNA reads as TGTGCCAGCAGCCCTGGTCTCGGGGGGTACGAGCAGTACTTC. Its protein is CASSPGLGGYEQYF.

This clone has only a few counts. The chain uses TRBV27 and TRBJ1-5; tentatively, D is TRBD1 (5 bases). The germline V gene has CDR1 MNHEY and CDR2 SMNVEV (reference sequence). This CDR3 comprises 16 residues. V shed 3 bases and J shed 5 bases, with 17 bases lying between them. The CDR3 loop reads CASSFMIPGLHQPQHF. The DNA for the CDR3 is TGTGCCAGCAGTTTCATGATTCCAGGGTTGCATCAGCCCCAGCATTTT.